Presented here are 16 T cell receptor beta chains from one specimen sequenced in a study of a mutant IDH1 vaccine in newly diagnosed glioma. Their recognized antigens are unknown. The data were produced by immunoSEQ multiplex PCR, yet TCRdb's version contains in-frame clones alone and is incomplete. The sample gives fewer than 65,000 clones, roughly 80% of which show up once; roughly 5.7% is in the top ten. Time point: week 11, during vaccination. Each dose of the vaccine consisted of 300 ug of mutant IDH1 20-mer peptide, with topical imiquimod. Sequencing used PBMCs, obtained from a glioma patient whose treatment included an IDH1 peptide vaccine. These receptors originate from a man between 45 and 60 years old with glioma.

This chain uses TRBV7-9 with TRBJ1-2; D may be TRBD1 (5 bases). The CDR3 has 14 residues. Germline V gene sequence: CDR1 SEHNR, CDR2 FQNEAQ (reference sequence). Deletions cut 6 bases from V and 2 bases from J, with 13 bases between. DNA for the CDR3: TGTGCCAGCAGGCGTTCGCAGGGCAACTATGGCTACACCTTC. It specifies CASRRSQGNYGYTF. Drawing the rest from reference TRBV7-9 and TRBJ1-2, the complete variable domain is DTGVSQNPRHKITKRGQNVTFRCDPISEHNRLYWYRQTLGQGPEFLTYFQNEAQLEKSRLLSDRFSAERPKGSFSTLEIQRTEQGDSAMYLCASRRSQGNYGYTFGSGTRLTVV.

The V and J genes are TRBV19 and TRBJ1-5; no clear D gene. Trimming left V 3 bases short and J 10 bases short, with 16 bases between. Germline V gene data show CDR1 as LNHDA and CDR2 as SQIVND (reference sequence). This CDR3 has 14 amino acids. CDR3 nucleotide sequence: TGTGCCAGTAGTATTCCCGCCCAGAGTGGCCCCCAGCATTTT. Its translation is CASSIPAQSGPQHF.

This chain links TRBV11-2 with TRBJ2-5; tentatively, D is TRBD1 (6 bases). The ends were cut back, 3 bases at V and 5 bases at J, with 16 bases in the middle. CDR1 SGHAT and CDR2 FQNNGV come from the germline V gene. The length of the CDR3 is 15 residues. The CDR3 region is CASSLGAGIWETQYF. The CDR3 DNA follows: TGTGCCAGCAGCTTGGGGGCAGGGATTTGGGAGACCCAGTACTTC.

This sequence joins TRBV28 and TRBJ2-3, with 8 bases matching TRBD2. The V gene end was trimmed by 1 base and the J gene end by 4 bases; junction bases not matched to a gene: 7. This CDR3 contains 16 residues. Germline CDR1 and CDR2: MDHEN and SYDVKM. The CDR3: CASSLSGTSLADTQYF. The CDR3 region has the DNA TGTGCCAGCAGTTTATCTGGGACTAGTCTAGCAGATACGCAGTATTTT.

This clone was recorded once. CDR3 loop: CASSYSLTGELFF. DNA for the CDR3: TGTGCCAGCAGTTACTCCCTGACCGGGGAGCTGTTTTTT. V and J are TRBV6-5 and TRBJ2-2, with D uncertain. Germline V CDR1 and CDR2: MNHEY, SVGAGI. The V end lost 0 bases, the J end lost 5 bases, and 4 bases lay between the germline ends. CDR3 size: 13 residues.

The V and J genes are TRBV19 and TRBJ2-7; tentatively, D is TRBD2 (6 bases). Trimming shortened V by 5 bases and J by 2 bases, and 16 bases separated the two germline ends. This CDR3 spans 15 amino acids. The germline gives CDR1 LNHDA, CDR2 SQIVND (reference sequence). CDR3 in DNA: TGTGCCAGTAGTCACGCAGGAGGGCCGGCCTACGAGCAGTACTTC. It specifies CASSHAGGPAYEQYF.

This sequence joins TRBV5-8 and TRBJ1-2; maybe TRBD1 (6 bases). The CDR3 has 15 residues. Germline V CDR1 and CDR2: SGHTS, YDEGEE. V was pared by 6 bases and J by 8 bases, with 23 bases between. CDR3 amino acids: CASNLARRGQSGYTF. The CDR3 DNA follows: TGTGCCAGCAACCTGGCTCGTCGGGGACAATCAGGCTACACCTTC.

J is TRBJ2-7 and V is TRBV7-6; D is undetermined. From germline, CDR1 is SGHVS and CDR2 FNYEAQ. CDR3 length: 13 amino acids. Between the trimmed V and J ends, which lost 0 bases and 2 bases, there was a span of 5 bases. The DNA for the CDR3 is TGTGCCAGCAGCTTAGCCTCGACCTACGAGCAGTACTTC. It is translated as CASSLASTYEQYF.

The gene calls are TRBV11-1 and TRBJ2-7; the D gene is possibly TRBD2 (5 bases). CDR1 and CDR2 (germline): SGHAT, FQDESV (reference sequence). There are 14 residues in the CDR3. V dropped 1 base and J dropped 6 bases, with 13 bases sitting between them. CDR3 sequence: CASSLGTLMGEQYF. CDR3 in DNA: TGTGCCAGCAGCTTAGGGACTTTGATGGGCGAGCAGTACTTC.

CDR3 sequence (DNA): TGTGCCAGCAGCCCCCACAGGAGCAATCAGCCCCAGCATTTT. It codes for CASSPHRSNQPQHF. The V call is TRBV6-5, the J call TRBJ1-5; perhaps TRBD1 as D (5 bases). This CDR3 has 14 amino acids. Germline loops: CDR1 MNHEY, CDR2 SVGAGI. V was trimmed by 6 bases and J by 1 base, leaving 10 bases between them.

This clone was seen once. This CDR3 reads CASSPGDSRTDTQYF. CDR3 DNA: TGCGCCAGCAGCCCTGGGGACAGCCGCACAGATACGCAGTATTTT. The genes are TRBV4-1 and TRBJ2-3; TRBD1 matches at 7 bases. The CDR3 has 15 residues. V shed 4 bases and J 1 base; nucleotides not matched to a gene: 5. Germline V CDR1 and CDR2: MGHRA, YSYEKL.

CDR3: CASSLAQGSNRNEKLFF. The CDR3, as DNA: TGTGCCAGCAGCTTGGCTCAGGGGTCAAACCGTAATGAAAAACTGTTTTTT. The chain links TRBV5-6 to TRBJ1-4; maybe TRBD1 (6 bases). This CDR3 comprises 17 residues. Germline values: CDR1 SGHDT, CDR2 YYEEEE. V gave up 0 bases and J gave up 4 bases, with 16 bases separating them.

The CDR3 DNA sequence: TGTGCCAGCAGCAGCCAAGGGGGAGGTGAGACCCAGTACTTC. Its protein is CASSSQGGGETQYF. The chain couples TRBV5-4 to TRBJ2-5; D possibly matches TRBD1 or TRBD2 (6 bases each). Germline CDR1 and CDR2: SGHNT and YYREEE (reference sequence). The CDR3 runs to 14 residues. The V and J ends lost 4 bases and 5 bases respectively, with 15 bases between them.

The CDR3: CASSSRGGTNEKLFF. The CDR3 DNA is TGTGCCAGCAGTTCGAGGGGTGGCACTAATGAAAAACTGTTTTTT. This chain links TRBV28 with TRBJ1-4, with D perhaps TRBD1 (5 bases). The germline gives CDR1 MDHEN, CDR2 SYDVKM. The V and J ends lost 4 bases and 2 bases respectively, with 11 bases between them. The CDR3 is 15 residues long.

The chain combines TRBV2 with TRBJ1-4; D call uncertain. This CDR3 is built from 12 residues. V was pared by 4 bases and J by 7 bases, with 7 bases between. Germline V CDR1 and CDR2: SNHLY, FYNNEI. Written as DNA, the CDR3 is TGTGCCAGCAGTGCCCGCCTTGAAAAACTGTTTTTT. Protein sequence: CASSARLEKLFF.

The chain couples TRBV5-1 to TRBJ2-5, with D perhaps TRBD1 (5 bases). The V gene lost 5 bases and the J gene lost 5 bases, with 16 bases spanning the gap. Germline CDR1 is SGHRS and CDR2 is YFSETQ. CDR3 size: 14 residues. CDR3 bases: TGCGCCAGCAGACCGGGCCCCTCAGGGGAGACCCAGTACTTC. The encoded protein is CASRPGPSGETQYF.